This T cell receptor (beta chain) appears in the sequencing data of a study of blood T cell repertoires in COVID-19. Across the whole study: Sources were T cells, B-cell-depleted T cells, or PBMCs; the material itself was cDNA or gDNA.

Methods used by the authors: Amplified reference gene primers provided the basis for estimating nucleated cell counts. Produced via immunoSEQ multiplex PCR; TCRdb's table is partial and in-frame only. That table gives V, J and clone size, and the DNA gave D and trimming. This sample yields about 220,000 clones, of which around 81% are seen a single time; 2% to 2.5% belongs to the top ten. This sequence originates from a woman aged 55 to 70 with acute or convalescent COVID-19. The sample consisted of peripheral blood.

CDR3 amino acids: CASSFQTGRSTSNEKLFF. CDR3 DNA: TGTGCCAGCAGTTTCCAGACAGGGCGGTCGACTTCAAATGAAAAACTGTTTTTT. The J gene is TRBJ1-4, the V gene TRBV28; 7 bases align to TRBD1. With 3 bases clipped from V and 5 bases from J, the junction kept 15 bases outside the gene matches. The germline V gene has CDR1 MDHEN and CDR2 SYDVKM. The CDR3 extends over 18 amino acids.